This entry lists 15 T cell receptor beta chains sequenced from one sample in a study of blood T cell repertoires in COVID-19. Produced via immunoSEQ multiplex PCR; TCRdb's table is partial and in-frame only. Of around 250,000 clones in the sample, roughly nine tenths are singletons; the top ten hold approximately 1.3%. The sequenced sample consisted of PBMCs or T cells enriched from blood (not recorded which). These receptors came from a human donor in a cohort exposed to, infected with or recovered from COVID-19 (not recorded which). The donor label of this sample is uncertain.

The V gene is TRBV9, the J gene TRBJ1-6; maybe TRBD1 (5 bases). V shed 0 bases and J shed 8 bases, with 9 bases lying between them. This CDR3 comprises 14 residues. The germline gives CDR1 SGDLS, CDR2 YYNGEE. The CDR3 coding sequence is TGTGCCAGCAGCGTAGATGGGGGGTATTCACCCCTCCACTTT. Encoded protein: CASSVDGGYSPLHF.

The CDR3 region is CSASRGQVEYF. The CDR3 DNA is TGCAGTGCTAGTCGGGGACAGGTGGAGTACTTC. This chain uses TRBV20-1 with TRBJ2-7; 8 bases match TRBD1. V was pared by 3 bases and J by 11 bases, with 6 bases of the junction left unmatched. CDR1 is DFQATT and CDR2 is SNEGSKA in the germline V gene (reference sequence). The CDR3 has 11 amino acids.

The V gene is TRBV27, the J gene TRBJ1-2; tentative D call: TRBD1 (5 bases). Germline V gene data show CDR1 as MNHEY and CDR2 as SMNVEV (reference sequence). The CDR3 consists of 17 residues. Trimming removed 8 bases from V and 5 bases from J, with 27 bases in between. The CDR3 loop reads CASGPRAGKPMGYGYTF. DNA of the CDR3: TGTGCCAGCGGCCCTCGGGCAGGGAAGCCTATGGGGTATGGCTACACCTTC.

The rearrangement joins TRBV7-2 to TRBJ1-5; D is ambiguous. The germline V gene has CDR1 SGHTA and CDR2 FQGNSA. V gave up 5 bases and J gave up 1 base, with 12 bases separating them. The CDR3 covers 15 residues. CDR3 sequence reads: CASSPNTRSNQPQHF. CDR3 bases: TGTGCCAGCAGCCCCAATACACGAAGCAATCAGCCCCAGCATTTT. The full variable domain, completed using reference TRBV7-2 and TRBJ1-5, is GAGVSQSPSNKVTEKGKDVELRCDPISGHTALYWYRQSLGQGLEFLIYFQGNSAPDKSGLPSDRFSAERTGGSVSTLTIQRTQQEDSAVYLCASSPNTRSNQPQHFGDGTRLSIL.

V gene TRBV7-9 combines with J gene TRBJ2-7; no firm D call. Trimming cost V 2 bases and J 5 bases, with 10 bases left between them. Looked up from germline, CDR1 is SEHNR and CDR2 is FQNEAQ (reference sequence). This CDR3 contains 13 residues. The CDR3: CASSLPDMNEQYF. CDR3 nucleotide sequence: TGTGCCAGCAGCTTACCTGACATGAACGAGCAGTACTTC.

The chain links TRBV10-3 to TRBJ2-7; TRBD1 matches at 8 bases. The length of the CDR3 is 17 residues. Germline V lookup: CDR1 ENHRY, CDR2 SYGVKD. V was clipped by 0 bases and J by 5 bases; unmatched bases: 12. CDR3 sequence (DNA): TGTGCCATCAGTGAGTCGGACGGATTCAGGGGGCGCGACGAGCAGTACTTC. Amino acid sequence: CAISESDGFRGRDEQYF.

This clone was seen only a few times. This chain connects TRBV19 to TRBJ2-5; 7 bases fit TRBD2. The CDR3 has 15 residues. CDR1 is LNHDA, CDR2 SQIVND, per germline (reference sequence). J lost 2 bases, V lost 3 bases, and 6 bases had no gene match. CDR3 bases: TGTGCCAGTAGTATGGGGGGACTAACTCAAGAGACCCAGTACTTC. Translating it yields CASSMGGLTQETQYF.

This chain uses TRBV28 with TRBJ1-4; TRBD1 aligns across 8 bases. This CDR3 has 14 amino acids. Germline trimming cut 5 bases from V and 3 bases from J; bases unmatched to any gene: 2. CDR1 is MDHEN and CDR2 is SYDVKM in the germline V gene. CDR3 sequence reads: CASSGTGPNEKLFF. The CDR3 DNA follows: TGTGCCAGCAGTGGGACAGGACCTAATGAAAAACTGTTTTTT.

This chain joins TRBV4-1 and TRBJ1-1; a weak D match, TRBD1 (6 bases). In germline, CDR1 is MGHRA, CDR2 YSYEKL. The CDR3 contains 14 residues. Trimming took 1 base from V and 1 from J, leaving 7 bases between them. The CDR3 sequence is CASSQVGQNTEAFF. CDR3 coding DNA: TGCGCCAGCAGCCAAGTGGGACAGAACACTGAAGCTTTCTTT.

The chain couples TRBV7-9 to TRBJ1-6; TRBD1 might be the D (6 bases). Germline values: CDR1 SEHNR, CDR2 FQNEAQ (reference sequence). This CDR3 spans 18 amino acids. The ends were cut back, 3 bases at V and 0 bases at J, with 15 bases in the middle. Written as DNA, the CDR3 is TGTGCCAGCAGCTTTCAAACAGGGCTAAGCTCCTATAATTCACCCCTCCACTTT. Its translation: CASSFQTGLSSYNSPLHF. Full variable domain (missing parts from reference TRBV7-9 and TRBJ1-6): DTGVSQNPRHKITKRGQNVTFRCDPISEHNRLYWYRQTLGQGPEFLTYFQNEAQLEKSRLLSDRFSAERPKGSFSTLEIQRTEQGDSAMYLCASSFQTGLSSYNSPLHFGNGTRLTVT.

The rearrangement joins TRBV6-6 to TRBJ1-6; TRBD1 matches 8 bases. The V and J ends lost 5 bases and 10 bases, in that order; junction bases with no gene match: 7. The germline CDR1 and CDR2 sequences are MNHNY and SVGAGI (reference sequence). The CDR3 extends over 14 amino acids. CDR3 amino acids: CASSRDRGRSPLHF. CDR3 coding DNA: TGTGCCAGCAGTCGTGACAGGGGAAGATCACCCCTCCACTTT.

The V gene is TRBV3-1 (or the pseudogene TRBV3-2), the J gene TRBJ2-5; D remains ambiguous. The CDR3 covers 15 residues. V shed 0 bases and J shed 2 bases, with 10 bases lying between them. Germline V gene lookup returns CDR1 LGHDT and CDR2 YNNKEL (reference sequence). CDR3 residues: CASSQDWARQETQYF. CDR3 nucleotides: TGTGCCAGCAGCCAAGATTGGGCGAGACAAGAGACCCAGTACTTC.

J is TRBJ1-1 and V is TRBV6-1; 9 bases align to TRBD1. The CDR3 extends over 16 amino acids. V lost 1 base to trimming and J lost 4 bases; unmatched junction nucleotides: 7. Germline CDR1 MNHNS, CDR2 SASEGT. Here the CDR3 reads CASSEGTGAGVTEAFF. The CDR3 DNA is TGTGCCAGCAGTGAAGGGACAGGGGCGGGGGTCACTGAAGCTTTCTTT.

The chain has TRBV6-5 and TRBJ1-2; no reliable D call. With 0 bases removed from V and 5 bases from J, the gap between germline ends came to 16 bases. The V gene's germline CDR1 is MNHEY and CDR2 SVGAGI. The CDR3 is 16 residues long. CDR3 sequence: CASSYSPERRGYGYTF. CDR3 nucleotide sequence: TGTGCCAGCAGTTACTCCCCGGAGAGGAGAGGATATGGCTACACCTTC.

V and J are TRBV6-4 and TRBJ1-5, with a weak D call TRBD1 (5 bases). Germline CDR1 MRHNA, CDR2 SNTAGT. The length of the CDR3 is 16 residues. V was shortened by 0 bases and J by 0 bases, with 9 bases between the two germline ends. The CDR3, as DNA: TGTGCCAGCAGTGACTCGACAGATAATAGCAATCAGCCCCAGCATTTT. Translation gives CASSDSTDNSNQPQHF.